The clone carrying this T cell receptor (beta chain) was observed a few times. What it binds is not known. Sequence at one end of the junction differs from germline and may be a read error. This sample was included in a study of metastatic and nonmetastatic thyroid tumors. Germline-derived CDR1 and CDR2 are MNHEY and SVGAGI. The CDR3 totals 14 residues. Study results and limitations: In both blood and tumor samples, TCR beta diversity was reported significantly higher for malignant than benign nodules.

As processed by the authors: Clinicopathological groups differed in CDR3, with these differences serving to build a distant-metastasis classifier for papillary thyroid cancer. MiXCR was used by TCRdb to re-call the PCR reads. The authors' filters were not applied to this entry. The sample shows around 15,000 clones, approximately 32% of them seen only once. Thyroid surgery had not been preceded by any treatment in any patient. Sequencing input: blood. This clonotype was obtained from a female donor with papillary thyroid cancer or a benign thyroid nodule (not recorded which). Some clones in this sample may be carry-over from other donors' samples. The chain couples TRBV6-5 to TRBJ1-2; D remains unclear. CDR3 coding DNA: TGTGCCAGCAGTACTCCGACGGGGAGCTATGGCTACACTTTC. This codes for CASSTPTGSYGYTF.